The clone carrying this TCR beta chain has only a few counts. No antigen is known for it. This entry comes from a study of blood T cells in healthy people across ages. Study results and limitations: Nothing was known about donor CMV status, and this possibly confounded expanded clonotype changes.

With a J-beta primer mix and a sample-barcoded 5' primer, a second PCR ran about 6 to 11 cycles. TCRdb used MiXCR to reprocess the 5' RACE reads, holding one entry per CDR3 protein. Among 920,000 or so distinct CDR3 sequences listed, 45% were seen once. The CDR3 covers 14 residues. With 5 bases removed from V and 8 bases from J, the gap between germline ends came to 16 bases. The germline CDR1 and CDR2 sequences are SEHNR and FQNEAQ (reference sequence). This chain connects TRBV7-9 to TRBJ2-4, with a tentative D call TRBD1 (7 bases). The TCR comes from a woman aged 55-69 years in good health. The sequenced sample was blood. The CDR3 DNA reads as TGTGCCAGCAGCCGCCGAGGGGGCGGGGACATTCAGTACTTC. It translates to CASSRRGGGDIQYF.